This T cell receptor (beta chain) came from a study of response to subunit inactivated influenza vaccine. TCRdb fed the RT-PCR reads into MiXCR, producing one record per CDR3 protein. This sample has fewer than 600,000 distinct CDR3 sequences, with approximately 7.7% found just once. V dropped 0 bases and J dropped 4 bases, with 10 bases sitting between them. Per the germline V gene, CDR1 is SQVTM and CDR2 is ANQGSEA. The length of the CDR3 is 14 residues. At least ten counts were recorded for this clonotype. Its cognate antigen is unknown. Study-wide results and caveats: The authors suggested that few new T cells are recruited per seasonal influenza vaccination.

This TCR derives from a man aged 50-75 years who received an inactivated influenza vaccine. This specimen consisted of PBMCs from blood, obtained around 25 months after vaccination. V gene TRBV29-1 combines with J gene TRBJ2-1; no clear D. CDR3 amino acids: CSVEEGLSYNEQFF. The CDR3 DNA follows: TGCAGCGTTGAAGAGGGATTGTCGTACAATGAGCAGTTCTTC.